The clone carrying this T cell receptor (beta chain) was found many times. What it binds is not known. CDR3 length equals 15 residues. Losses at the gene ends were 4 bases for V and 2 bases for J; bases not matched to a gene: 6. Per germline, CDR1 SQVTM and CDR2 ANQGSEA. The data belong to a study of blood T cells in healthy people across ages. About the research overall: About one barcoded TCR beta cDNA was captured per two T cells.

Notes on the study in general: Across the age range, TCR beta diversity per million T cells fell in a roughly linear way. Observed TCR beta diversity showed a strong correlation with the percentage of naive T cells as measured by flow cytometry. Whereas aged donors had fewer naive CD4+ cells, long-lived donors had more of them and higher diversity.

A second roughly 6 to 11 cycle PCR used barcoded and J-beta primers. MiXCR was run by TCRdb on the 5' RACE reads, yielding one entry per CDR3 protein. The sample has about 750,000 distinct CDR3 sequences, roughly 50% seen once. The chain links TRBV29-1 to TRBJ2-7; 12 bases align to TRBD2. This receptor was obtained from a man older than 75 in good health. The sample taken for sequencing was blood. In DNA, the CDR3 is TGCAGCGTTGGACCGCTAGCGGGAGGGACCTACGAGCAGTACTTC. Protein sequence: CSVGPLAGGTYEQYF.